This T cell receptor (beta chain) was recorded in a study of cytotoxic CD8 clonotypes in ibrutinib-treated CLL. Across the whole study: Response sampling took place at median roughly 12 months of treatment, range 6 to 36. Broader study findings: Relative to age-matched healthy donors, clonality at baseline was higher, and it tracked circulating CD8+ T-cell counts. Under treatment, the uncommon public clonotypes either contracted or remained stable. Higher clonality was seen at ibrutinib response and a return toward baseline at progression.

Some clones are missing from TCRdb's copy, which holds only in-frame ones; the method was immunoSEQ multiplex PCR. The sample consists of some 93,000 clones, 70% to 80% of them appearing once. The V gene end was trimmed by 3 bases and the J gene end by 5 bases; junction bases not matched to a gene: 10. Germline V gives CDR1 GTSNPN, CDR2 SVGIG (reference sequence). The CDR3 totals 15 residues. Concerning this clone itself: The antigen is undetermined.

The input for sequencing was PBMCs, taken after 12 months of ibrutinib treatment. The rearrangement links TRBV30 to TRBJ2-3, with TRBD1 matching 8 bases. The receptor was derived from a human donor with chronic lymphocytic leukemia. The CDR3 reads CAWRGTGGFRDTQYF. The DNA of the CDR3 is TGTGCCTGGAGGGGAACAGGGGGGTTCAGAGATACGCAGTATTTT.